This TCR beta chain was sequenced during a study of shared clonotypes between healthy human individuals. Points from the study as a whole: Among donors, sharing of clonotypes was expected to be affected by sequencing depth.

Adults of Caucasian background living in Nashville, Tennessee made up all donors. Genomic DNA from each subset was divided evenly over several immunoSEQ plates. As originally analysed: From ImmunoSEQ came sequences covering only the junction and carrying no quality scores, so filtering differed. Libraries were prepared by immunoSEQ multiplex PCR; TCRdb keeps only in-frame clonotypes and omits some of them. V and J calls and clone size are as listed in that table; D and trimming were resolved from the DNA. Of about 1 million clones listed, about 80% were seen once; the top ten hold approximately 1.3%. This clone came up a few times. Its antigen remains unidentified. V lost 8 bases, J lost 3 bases, and 11 bases lay in between. CDR1 and CDR2 from the germline V gene are SGHVS and FQNEAQ. This CDR3 contains 13 residues.

The sequenced material came from memory CD4+ T cells sorted from blood. Described subset: CD45RA-negative fraction. The chain carries TRBV7-8 and TRBJ2-1; D tentatively reads TRBD1 or TRBD2 (6 bases each). This receptor was taken from a man aged 18 to 35 in good health. The CDR3 bases are TGTGCCAGCTCCGGGGGCCTCTACAATGAGCAGTTCTTC. Its translation is CASSGGLYNEQFF.